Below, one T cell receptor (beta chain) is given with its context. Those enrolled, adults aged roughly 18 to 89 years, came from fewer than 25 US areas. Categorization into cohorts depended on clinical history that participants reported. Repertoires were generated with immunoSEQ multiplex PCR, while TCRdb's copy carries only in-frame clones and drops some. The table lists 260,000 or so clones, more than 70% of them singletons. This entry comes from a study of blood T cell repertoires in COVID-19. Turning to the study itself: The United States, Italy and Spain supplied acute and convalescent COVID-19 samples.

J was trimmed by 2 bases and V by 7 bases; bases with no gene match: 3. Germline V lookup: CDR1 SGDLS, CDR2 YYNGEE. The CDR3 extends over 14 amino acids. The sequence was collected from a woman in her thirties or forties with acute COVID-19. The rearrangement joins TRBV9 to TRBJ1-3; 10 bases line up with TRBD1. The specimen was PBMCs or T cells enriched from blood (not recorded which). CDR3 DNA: TGTGCCAGCGGGGGACAGGGGACTGGAAACACCATATATTTT. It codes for CASGGQGTGNTIYF. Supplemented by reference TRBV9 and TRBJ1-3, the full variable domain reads DSGVTQTPKHLITATGQRVTLRCSPRSGDLSVYWYQQSLDQGLQFLIQYYNGEERAKGNILERFSAQQFPDLHSELNLSSLELGDSALYFCASGGQGTGNTIYFGEGSWLTVV.